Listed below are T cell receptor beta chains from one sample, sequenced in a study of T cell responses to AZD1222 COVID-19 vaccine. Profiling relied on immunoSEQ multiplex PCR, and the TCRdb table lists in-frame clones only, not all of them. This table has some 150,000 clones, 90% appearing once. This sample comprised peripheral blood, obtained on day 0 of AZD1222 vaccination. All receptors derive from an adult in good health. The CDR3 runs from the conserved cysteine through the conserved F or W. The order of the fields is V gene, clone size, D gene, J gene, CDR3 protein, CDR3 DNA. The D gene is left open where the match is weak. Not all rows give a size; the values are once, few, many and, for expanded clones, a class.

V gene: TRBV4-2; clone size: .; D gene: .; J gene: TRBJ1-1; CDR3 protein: CASSQDREHTEAFF; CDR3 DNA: TGTGCCAGCAGCCAAGATCGAGAACACACTGAAGCTTTCTTT
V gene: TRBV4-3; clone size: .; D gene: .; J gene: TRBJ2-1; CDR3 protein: CASSPSTLFGPYNEQFF; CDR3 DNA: TGCGCCAGCAGCCCGTCTACCCTCTTCGGTCCCTACAATGAGCAGTTCTTC
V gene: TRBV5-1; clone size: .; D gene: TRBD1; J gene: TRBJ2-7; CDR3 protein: CASSLGQGAEQYF; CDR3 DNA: TGCGCCAGCAGCTTGGGACAGGGAGCCGAGCAGTACTTC
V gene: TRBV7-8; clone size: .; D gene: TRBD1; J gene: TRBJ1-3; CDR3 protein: CASSQTGAGGNTIYF; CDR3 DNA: TGTGCCAGCAGCCAGACAGGGGCAGGAGGAAACACCATATATTTT
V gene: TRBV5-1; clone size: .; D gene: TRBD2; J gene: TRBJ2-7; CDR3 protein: CASSLAPGGPPEQYF; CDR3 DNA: TGCGCCAGCAGCTTGGCCCCGGGAGGGCCTCCCGAGCAGTACTTC
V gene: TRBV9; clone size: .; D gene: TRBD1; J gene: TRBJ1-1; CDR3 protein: CASSASGGLTEAFF; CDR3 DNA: TGTGCCAGCAGCGCCTCAGGGGGACTCACTGAAGCTTTCTTT
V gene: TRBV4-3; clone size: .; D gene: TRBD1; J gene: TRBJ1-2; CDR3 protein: CASSQETGDGYTF; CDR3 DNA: TGCGCCAGCAGCCAAGAAACAGGGGATGGCTACACCTTC
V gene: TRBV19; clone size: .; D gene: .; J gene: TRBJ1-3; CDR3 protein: CASSIMENPGNTIYF; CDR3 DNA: TGTGCCAGTAGTATAATGGAAAACCCTGGAAACACCATATATTTT
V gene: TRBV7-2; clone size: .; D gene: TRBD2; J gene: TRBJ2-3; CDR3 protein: CASSSAGTTVPAVDTQYF; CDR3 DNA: TGTGCCAGCAGCTCCGCCGGGACTACGGTCCCCGCGGTAGATACGCAGTATTTT
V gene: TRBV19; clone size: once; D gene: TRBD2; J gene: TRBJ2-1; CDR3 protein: CASTGGLESGTLSYNEQFF; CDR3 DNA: TGTGCCAGTACGGGGGGGTTAGAGAGCGGGACCCTCTCCTACAATGAGCAGTTCTTC
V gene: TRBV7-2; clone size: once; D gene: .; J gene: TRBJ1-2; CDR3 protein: CASSPTGNGYTF; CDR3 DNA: TGTGCCAGCAGCCCGACCGGAAATGGCTACACCTTC
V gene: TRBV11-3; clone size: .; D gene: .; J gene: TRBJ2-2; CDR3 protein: CASSPVGGPSGELFF; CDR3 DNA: TGTGCCAGCAGCCCCGTGGGGGGCCCCTCCGGGGAGCTGTTTTTT
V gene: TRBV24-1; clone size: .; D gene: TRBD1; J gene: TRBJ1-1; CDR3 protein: CATSGQGGDAFF; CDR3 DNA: TGTGCCACCAGTGGCCAGGGGGGCGACGCTTTCTTT
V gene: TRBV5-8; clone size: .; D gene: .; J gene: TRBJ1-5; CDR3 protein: CASSLEGDANPDQPQHF; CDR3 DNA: TGTGCCAGCAGCTTGGAGGGGGACGCCAACCCGGATCAGCCCCAGCATTTT
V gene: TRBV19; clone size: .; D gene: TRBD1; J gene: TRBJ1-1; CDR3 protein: CASRRQGGDTEAFF; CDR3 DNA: TGTGCCAGTAGAAGGCAGGGGGGTGACACTGAAGCTTTCTTT
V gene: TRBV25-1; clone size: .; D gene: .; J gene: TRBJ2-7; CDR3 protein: CASSLTYEQYF; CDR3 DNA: TGTGCCAGCAGCCTAACATACGAGCAGTACTTC
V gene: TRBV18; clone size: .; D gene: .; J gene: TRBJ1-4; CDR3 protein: CASSQSWTNEKLFF; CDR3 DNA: TGTGCCAGCTCCCAATCGTGGACTAATGAAAAACTGTTTTTT
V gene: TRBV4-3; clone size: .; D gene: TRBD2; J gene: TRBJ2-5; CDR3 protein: CASSQDGTSGGARQETQYF; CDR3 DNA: TGCGCCAGCAGCCAAGATGGCACTAGCGGGGGGGCGCGCCAAGAGACCCAGTACTTC
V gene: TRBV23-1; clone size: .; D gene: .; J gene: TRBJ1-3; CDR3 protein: CASSDPGGYQVPGGNTIYF; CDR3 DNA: TGCGCCAGCAGTGACCCCGGGGGGTATCAGGTGCCGGGAGGAAACACCATATATTTT
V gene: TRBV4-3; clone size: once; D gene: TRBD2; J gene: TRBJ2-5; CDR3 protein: CASSQWGLAGGRKKETQYF; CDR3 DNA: TGCGCCAGCAGCCAATGGGGACTAGCGGGGGGCCGGAAAAAAGAGACCCAGTACTTC
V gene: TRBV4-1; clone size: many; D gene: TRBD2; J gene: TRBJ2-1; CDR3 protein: CASSQTSGGHNGQFF; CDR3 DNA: TGCGCCAGCAGCCAAACTAGCGGGGGGCATAATGGGCAGTTCTTC
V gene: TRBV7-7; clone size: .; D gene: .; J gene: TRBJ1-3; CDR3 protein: CASSLTTDSGNTIYF; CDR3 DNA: TGTGCCAGCAGTCTCACGACAGACTCTGGAAACACCATATATTTT
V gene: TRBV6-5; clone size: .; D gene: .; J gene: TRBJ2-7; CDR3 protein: CASNVYYEQYF; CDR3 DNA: TGTGCCAGTAACGTCTACTACGAGCAGTACTTC
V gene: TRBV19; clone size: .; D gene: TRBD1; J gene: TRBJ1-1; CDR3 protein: CASSPGGNTEAFF; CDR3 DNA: TGTGCCAGTAGTCCAGGGGGGAACACTGAAGCTTTCTTT
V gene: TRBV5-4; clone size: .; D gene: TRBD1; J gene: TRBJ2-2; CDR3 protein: CASSLVQGAGTGELFF; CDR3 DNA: TGTGCCAGCAGCTTGGTCCAGGGGGCGGGCACCGGGGAGCTGTTTTTT
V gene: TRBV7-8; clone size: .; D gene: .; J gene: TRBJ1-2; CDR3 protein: CASSSAPGGGQSYGYTF; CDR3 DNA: TGTGCCAGCAGTTCTGCCCCCGGGGGGGGACAATCCTATGGCTACACCTTC
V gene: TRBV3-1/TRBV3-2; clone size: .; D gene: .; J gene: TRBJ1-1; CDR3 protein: CASSQALGTEAFF; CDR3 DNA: TGTGCCAGCAGCCAAGCCCTTGGGACTGAAGCTTTCTTT
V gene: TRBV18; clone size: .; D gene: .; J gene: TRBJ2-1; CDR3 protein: CASSPSAEGNEQFF; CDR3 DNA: TGTGCCAGCTCACCCTCAGCGGAGGGGAATGAGCAGTTCTTC
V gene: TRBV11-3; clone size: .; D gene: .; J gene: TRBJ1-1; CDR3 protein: CASSLSGDATEAFF; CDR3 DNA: TGTGCCAGCAGCTTATCAGGCGACGCCACTGAAGCTTTCTTT
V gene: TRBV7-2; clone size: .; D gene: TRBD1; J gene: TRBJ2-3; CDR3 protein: CASSSFRGPYTDTQYF; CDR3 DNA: TGTGCCAGCAGCTCCTTCAGGGGGCCGTACACAGATACGCAGTATTTT
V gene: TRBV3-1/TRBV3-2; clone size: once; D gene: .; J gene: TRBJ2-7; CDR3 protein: CASSPGEGGLFEQYF; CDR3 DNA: TGTGCCAGCAGCCCCGGAGAGGGGGGGCTGTTCGAGCAGTACTTC
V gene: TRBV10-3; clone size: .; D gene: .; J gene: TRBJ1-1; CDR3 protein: CAITSQGGNTEAFF; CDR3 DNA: TGTGCCATCACCTCACAAGGGGGGAACACTGAAGCTTTCTTT
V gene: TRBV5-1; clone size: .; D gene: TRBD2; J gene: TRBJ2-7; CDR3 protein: CASSLGTSIEEQYF; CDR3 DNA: TGCGCCAGCAGCTTAGGGACTAGCATCGAGGAGCAGTACTTC
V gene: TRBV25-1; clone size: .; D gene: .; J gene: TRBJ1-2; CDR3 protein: CASSEQAYNYGYTF; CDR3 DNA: TGTGCCAGCAGTGAACAGGCCTATAACTATGGCTACACCTTC
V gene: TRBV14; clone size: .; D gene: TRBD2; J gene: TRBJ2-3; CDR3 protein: CASSSGGTDTQYF; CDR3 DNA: TGTGCCAGCTCTAGCGGGGGGACAGATACGCAGTATTTT
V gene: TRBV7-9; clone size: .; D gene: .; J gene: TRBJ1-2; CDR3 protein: CASSFGTSSLGYTF; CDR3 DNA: TGTGCCAGCAGCTTCGGGACTTCAAGCTTGGGGTACACCTTC
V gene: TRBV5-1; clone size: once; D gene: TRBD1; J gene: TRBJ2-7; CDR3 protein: CASSLGIQGAGEQYF; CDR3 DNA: TGCGCCAGCAGCTTGGGAATACAGGGGGCGGGCGAGCAGTACTTC
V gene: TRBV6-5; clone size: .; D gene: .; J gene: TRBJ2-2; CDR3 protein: CASRRTGELFF; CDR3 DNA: TGTGCCAGCAGACGGACCGGGGAGCTGTTTTTT
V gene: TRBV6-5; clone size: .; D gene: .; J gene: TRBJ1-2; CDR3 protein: CASSYRVGYGYTF; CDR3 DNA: TGTGCCAGCAGTTACAGGGTTGGCTATGGCTACACCTTC
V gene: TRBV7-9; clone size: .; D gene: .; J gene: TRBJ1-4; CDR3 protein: CASSSHGATNEKLFF; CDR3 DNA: TGTGCCAGCAGCTCGCACGGAGCAACTAATGAAAAACTGTTTTTT
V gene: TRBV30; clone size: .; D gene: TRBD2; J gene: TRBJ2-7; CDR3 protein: CAWRAGRSSYEQYF; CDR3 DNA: TGTGCCTGGAGAGCGGGACGGAGCTCCTACGAGCAGTACTTC
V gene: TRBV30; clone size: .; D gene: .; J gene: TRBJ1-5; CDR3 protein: CAWSTQEGQPQHF; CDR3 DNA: TGTGCCTGGAGTACCCAGGAGGGGCAGCCCCAGCATTTT
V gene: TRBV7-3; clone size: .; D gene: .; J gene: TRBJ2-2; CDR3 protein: CASSHYTGELFF; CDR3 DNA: TGTGCCAGCAGCCACTACACCGGGGAGCTGTTTTTT
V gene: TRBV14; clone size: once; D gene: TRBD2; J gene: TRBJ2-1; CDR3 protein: CASSQRTSGRALNEQFF; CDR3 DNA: TGTGCCAGCAGCCAGAGGACTAGCGGGAGGGCCTTGAATGAGCAGTTCTTC
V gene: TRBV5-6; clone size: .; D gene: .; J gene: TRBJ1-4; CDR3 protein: CASSLVGTDEKLFF; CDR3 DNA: TGTGCCAGCAGCCTGGTGGGAACGGATGAAAAACTGTTTTTT
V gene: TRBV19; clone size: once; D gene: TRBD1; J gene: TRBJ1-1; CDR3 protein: CASSIERGRHGEAFF; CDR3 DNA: TGTGCCAGTAGTATAGAAAGGGGGCGACACGGTGAAGCTTTCTTT
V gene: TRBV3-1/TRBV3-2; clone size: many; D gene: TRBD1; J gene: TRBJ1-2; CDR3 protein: CASSYLGQGMFGYTF; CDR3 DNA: TGTGCCAGCAGCTACCTAGGACAGGGGATGTTTGGCTACACCTTC
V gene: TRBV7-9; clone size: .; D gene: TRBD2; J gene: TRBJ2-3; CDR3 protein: CASPGLAGFVDTQYF; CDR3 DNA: TGTGCCAGCCCGGGACTAGCGGGATTTGTAGATACGCAGTATTTT
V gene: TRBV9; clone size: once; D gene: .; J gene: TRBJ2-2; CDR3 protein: CASSVGGGEGTGELFF; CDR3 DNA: TGTGCCAGCAGCGTAGGAGGGGGAGAGGGCACCGGGGAGCTGTTTTTT
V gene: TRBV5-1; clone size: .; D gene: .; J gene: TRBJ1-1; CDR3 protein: CASRMGDTDYLTEAFF; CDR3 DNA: TGCGCCAGCAGGATGGGAGACACCGATTACCTTACTGAAGCTTTCTTT
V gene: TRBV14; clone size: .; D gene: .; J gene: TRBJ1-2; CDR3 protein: CASSQVRVRGYTF; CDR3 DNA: TGTGCCAGCAGCCAAGTGAGGGTTCGAGGCTACACCTTC
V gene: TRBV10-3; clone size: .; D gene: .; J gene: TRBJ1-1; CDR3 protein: CAISGQSNTEAFF; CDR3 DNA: TGTGCCATCAGTGGGCAGTCGAACACTGAAGCTTTCTTT
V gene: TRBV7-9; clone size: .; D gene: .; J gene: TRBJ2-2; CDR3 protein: CASSLTCLWSGELFF; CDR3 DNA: TGTGCCAGCAGCCTGACTTGTTTGTGGAGCGGGGAGCTGTTTTTT
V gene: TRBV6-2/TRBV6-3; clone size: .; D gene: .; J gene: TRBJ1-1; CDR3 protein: CASSYGGEERTEAFF; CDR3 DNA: TGTGCCAGCAGTTACGGGGGTGAGGAAAGGACTGAAGCTTTCTTT
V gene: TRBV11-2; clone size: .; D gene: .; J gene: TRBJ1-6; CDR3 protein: CASSLKHLSYNSPLHF; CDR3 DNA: TGTGCCAGCAGCTTAAAACACCTCTCCTATAATTCACCCCTCCACTTT
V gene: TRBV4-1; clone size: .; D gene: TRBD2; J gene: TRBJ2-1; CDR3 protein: CASSQPGLAIDEQFF; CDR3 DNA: TGCGCCAGCAGCCAACCGGGACTAGCTATCGATGAGCAGTTCTTC
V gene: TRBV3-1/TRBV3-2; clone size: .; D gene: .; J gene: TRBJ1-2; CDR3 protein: CASSQDWAGLDGYTF; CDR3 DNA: TGTGCCAGCAGCCAAGATTGGGCAGGTCTGGACGGCTACACCTTC
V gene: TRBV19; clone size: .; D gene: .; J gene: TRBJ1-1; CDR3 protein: CASSIGRPGSGTEAFF; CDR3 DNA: TGTGCCAGTAGTATTGGGCGTCCCGGCTCGGGCACTGAAGCTTTCTTT
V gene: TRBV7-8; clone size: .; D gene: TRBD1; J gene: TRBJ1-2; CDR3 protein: CASSSHRGLGYTF; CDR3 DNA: TGTGCCAGCAGCTCCCACAGGGGTCTTGGCTACACCTTC
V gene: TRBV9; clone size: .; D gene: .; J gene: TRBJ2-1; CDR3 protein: CASSVGSRGRKVHNEQFF; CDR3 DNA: TGTGCCAGCAGCGTAGGGAGCCGGGGGAGAAAGGTCCACAATGAGCAGTTCTTC